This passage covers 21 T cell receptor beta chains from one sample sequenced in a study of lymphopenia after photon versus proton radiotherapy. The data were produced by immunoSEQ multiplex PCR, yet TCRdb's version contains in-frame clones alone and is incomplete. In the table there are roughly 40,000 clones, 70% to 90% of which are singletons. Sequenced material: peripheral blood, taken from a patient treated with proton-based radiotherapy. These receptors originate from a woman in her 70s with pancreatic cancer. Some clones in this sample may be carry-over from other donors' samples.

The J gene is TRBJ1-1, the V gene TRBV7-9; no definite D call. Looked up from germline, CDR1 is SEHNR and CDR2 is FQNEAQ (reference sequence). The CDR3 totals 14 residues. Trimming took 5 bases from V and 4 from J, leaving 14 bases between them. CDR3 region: CASSPAQAPTEAFF. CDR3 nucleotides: TGTGCCAGCAGCCCTGCGCAGGCGCCCACTGAAGCTTTCTTT. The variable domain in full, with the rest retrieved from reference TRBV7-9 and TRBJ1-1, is DTGVSQNPRHKITKRGQNVTFRCDPISEHNRLYWYRQTLGQGPEFLTYFQNEAQLEKSRLLSDRFSAERPKGSFSTLEIQRTEQGDSAMYLCASSPAQAPTEAFFGQGTRLTVV.

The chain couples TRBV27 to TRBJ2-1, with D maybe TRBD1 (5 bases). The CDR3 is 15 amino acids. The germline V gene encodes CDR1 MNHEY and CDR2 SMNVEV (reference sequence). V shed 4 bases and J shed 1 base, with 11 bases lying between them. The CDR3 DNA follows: TGTGCCAGCAGTTCCGTAGCAGGGTCCTACAATGAGCAGTTCTTC. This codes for CASSSVAGSYNEQFF.

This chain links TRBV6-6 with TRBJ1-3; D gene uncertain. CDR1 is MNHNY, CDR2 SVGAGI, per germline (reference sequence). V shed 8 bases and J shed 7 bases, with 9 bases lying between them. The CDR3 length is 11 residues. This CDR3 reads CASSIRNTIYF. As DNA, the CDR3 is TGTGCCAGCTCTATAAGGAACACCATATATTTT.

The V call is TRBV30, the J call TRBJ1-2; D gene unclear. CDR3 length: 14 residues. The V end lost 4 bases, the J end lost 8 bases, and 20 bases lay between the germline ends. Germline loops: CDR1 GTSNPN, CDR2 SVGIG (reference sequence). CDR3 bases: TGTGCCTGGACCCCAGCCGGACCTCTCGGGGGCTACACCTTC. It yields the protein CAWTPAGPLGGYTF. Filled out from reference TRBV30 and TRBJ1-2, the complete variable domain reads SQTIHQWPATLVQPVGSPLSLECTVEGTSNPNLYWYRQAAGRGLQLLFYSVGIGQISSEVPQNLSASRPQDRQFILSSKKLLLSDSGFYLCAWTPAGPLGGYTFGSGTRLTVV.

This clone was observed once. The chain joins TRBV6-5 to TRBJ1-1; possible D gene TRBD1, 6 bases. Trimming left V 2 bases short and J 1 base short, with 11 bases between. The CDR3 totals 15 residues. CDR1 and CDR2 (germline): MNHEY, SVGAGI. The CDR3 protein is CASSYQGPKNTEAFF. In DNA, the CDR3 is TGTGCCAGCAGTTACCAGGGGCCAAAGAACACTGAAGCTTTCTTT.

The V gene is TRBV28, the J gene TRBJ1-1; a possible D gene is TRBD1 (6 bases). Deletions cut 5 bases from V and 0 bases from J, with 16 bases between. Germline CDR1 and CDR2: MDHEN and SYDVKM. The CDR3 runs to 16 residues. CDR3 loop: CASSPHGGALNTEAFF. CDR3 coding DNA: TGTGCCAGCAGTCCGCACGGGGGGGCTCTGAACACTGAAGCTTTCTTT. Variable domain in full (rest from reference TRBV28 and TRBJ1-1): DVKVTQSSRYLVKRTGEKVFLECVQDMDHENMFWYRQDPGLGLRLIYFSYDVKMKEKGDIPEGYSVSREKKERFSLILESASTNQTSMYLCASSPHGGALNTEAFFGQGTRLTVV.

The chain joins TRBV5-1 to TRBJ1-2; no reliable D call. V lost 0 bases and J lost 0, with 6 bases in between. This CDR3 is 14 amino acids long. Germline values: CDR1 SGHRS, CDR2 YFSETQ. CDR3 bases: TGCGCCAGCAGCTTGGGTAGCGCTAACTATGGCTACACCTTC. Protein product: CASSLGSANYGYTF.

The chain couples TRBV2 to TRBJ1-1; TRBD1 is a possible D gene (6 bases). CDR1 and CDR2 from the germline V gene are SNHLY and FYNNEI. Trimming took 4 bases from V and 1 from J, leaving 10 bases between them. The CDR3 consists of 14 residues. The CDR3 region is CASSAGQSNTEAFF. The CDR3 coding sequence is TGTGCCAGCAGTGCCGGACAGTCGAACACTGAAGCTTTCTTT.

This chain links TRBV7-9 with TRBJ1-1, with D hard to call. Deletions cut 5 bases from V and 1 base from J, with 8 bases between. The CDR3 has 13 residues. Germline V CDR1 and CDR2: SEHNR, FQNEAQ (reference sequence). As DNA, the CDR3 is TGTGCCAGCAGCGCGCGGCAGAACACTGAAGCTTTCTTT. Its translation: CASSARQNTEAFF.

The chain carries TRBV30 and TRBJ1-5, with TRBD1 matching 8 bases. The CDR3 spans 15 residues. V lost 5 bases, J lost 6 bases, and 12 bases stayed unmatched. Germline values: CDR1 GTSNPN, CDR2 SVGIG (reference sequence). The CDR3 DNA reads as TGTGCCTGGGGCAACGCCGGGACAGGAACTCAGCCCCAGCATTTT. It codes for CAWGNAGTGTQPQHF.

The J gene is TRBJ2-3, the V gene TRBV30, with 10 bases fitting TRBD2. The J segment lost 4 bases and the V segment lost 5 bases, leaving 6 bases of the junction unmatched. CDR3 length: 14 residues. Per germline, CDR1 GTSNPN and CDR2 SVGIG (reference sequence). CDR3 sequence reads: CAWGLAGEADTQYF. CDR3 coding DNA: TGTGCCTGGGGCCTAGCGGGAGAAGCAGATACGCAGTATTTT.

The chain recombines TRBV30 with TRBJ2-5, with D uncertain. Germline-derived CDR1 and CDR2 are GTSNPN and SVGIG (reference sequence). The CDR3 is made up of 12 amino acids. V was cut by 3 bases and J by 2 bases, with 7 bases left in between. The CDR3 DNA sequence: TGTGCCTGGAGGGCTTTACAAGAGACCCAGTACTTC. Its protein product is CAWRALQETQYF.

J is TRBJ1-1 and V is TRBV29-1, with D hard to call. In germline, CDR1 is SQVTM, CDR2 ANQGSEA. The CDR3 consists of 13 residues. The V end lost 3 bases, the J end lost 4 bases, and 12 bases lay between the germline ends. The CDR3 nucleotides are TGCAGCGTTGATGCCGGGCTAGGCACTGAAGCTTTCTTT. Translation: CSVDAGLGTEAFF.

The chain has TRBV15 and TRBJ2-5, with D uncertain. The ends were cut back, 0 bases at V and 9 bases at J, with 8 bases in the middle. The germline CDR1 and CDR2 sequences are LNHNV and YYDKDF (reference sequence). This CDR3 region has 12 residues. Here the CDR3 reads CATSRDNAAQYF. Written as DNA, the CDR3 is TGTGCCACCAGCAGAGATAATGCGGCCCAGTACTTC.

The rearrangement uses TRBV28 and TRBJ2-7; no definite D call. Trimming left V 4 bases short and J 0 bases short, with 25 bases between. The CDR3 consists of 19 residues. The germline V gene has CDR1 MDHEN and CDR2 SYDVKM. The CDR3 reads CASSSPDAGKMYLSYEQYF. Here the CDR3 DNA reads TGTGCCAGCAGTTCCCCCGATGCAGGCAAGATGTACCTCTCCTACGAGCAGTACTTC.

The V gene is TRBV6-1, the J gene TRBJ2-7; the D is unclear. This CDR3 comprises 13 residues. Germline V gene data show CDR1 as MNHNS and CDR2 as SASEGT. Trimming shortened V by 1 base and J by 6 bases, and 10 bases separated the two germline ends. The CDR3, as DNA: TGTGCCAGCAGTGAAGGGAATATCTTCGAGCAGTACTTC. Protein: CASSEGNIFEQYF.

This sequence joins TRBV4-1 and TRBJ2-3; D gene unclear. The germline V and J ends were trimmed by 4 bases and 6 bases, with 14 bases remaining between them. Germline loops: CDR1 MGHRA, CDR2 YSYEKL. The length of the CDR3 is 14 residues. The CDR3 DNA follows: TGCGCCAGCAGCCCAAGAGACATGGTGGATACGCAGTATTTT. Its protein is CASSPRDMVDTQYF.

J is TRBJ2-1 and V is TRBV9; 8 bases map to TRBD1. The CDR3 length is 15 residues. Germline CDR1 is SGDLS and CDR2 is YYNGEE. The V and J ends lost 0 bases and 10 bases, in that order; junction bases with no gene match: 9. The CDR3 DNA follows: TGTGCCAGCAGCGTAGCCTTAGGGACAGGCGGCGAGCAGTTCTTC. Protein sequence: CASSVALGTGGEQFF. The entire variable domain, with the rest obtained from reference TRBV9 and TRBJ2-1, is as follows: DSGVTQTPKHLITATGQRVTLRCSPRSGDLSVYWYQQSLDQGLQFLIQYYNGEERAKGNILERFSAQQFPDLHSELNLSSLELGDSALYFCASSVALGTGGEQFFGPGTRLTVL.

CDR3 nucleotides: TGTGCCAGCAGCTTAACGGGGCCCATCACCGGGGAGCTGTTTTTT. Translating it yields CASSLTGPITGELFF. V usage is TRBV7-3 and J usage is TRBJ2-2; D perhaps matches TRBD1 (5 bases). Germline-derived CDR1 and CDR2 are SGHTA and FQGTGA. Trimming cost V 0 bases and J 4 bases, with 9 bases left between them. The CDR3 contains 15 residues.

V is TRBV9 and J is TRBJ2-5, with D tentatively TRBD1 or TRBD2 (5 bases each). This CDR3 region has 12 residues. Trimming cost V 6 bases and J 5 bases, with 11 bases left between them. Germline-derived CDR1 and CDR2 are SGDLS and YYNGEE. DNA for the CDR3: TGTGCCAGCAATTCTTGGGGGGAGACCCAGTACTTC. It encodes CASNSWGETQYF.

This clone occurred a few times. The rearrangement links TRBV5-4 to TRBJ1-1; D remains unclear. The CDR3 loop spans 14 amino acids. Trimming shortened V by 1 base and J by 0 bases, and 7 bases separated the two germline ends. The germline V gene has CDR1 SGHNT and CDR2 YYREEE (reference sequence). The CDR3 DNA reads TGTGCCAGCAGCTTGCAGTTAATGAACACTGAAGCTTTCTTT. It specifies CASSLQLMNTEAFF.